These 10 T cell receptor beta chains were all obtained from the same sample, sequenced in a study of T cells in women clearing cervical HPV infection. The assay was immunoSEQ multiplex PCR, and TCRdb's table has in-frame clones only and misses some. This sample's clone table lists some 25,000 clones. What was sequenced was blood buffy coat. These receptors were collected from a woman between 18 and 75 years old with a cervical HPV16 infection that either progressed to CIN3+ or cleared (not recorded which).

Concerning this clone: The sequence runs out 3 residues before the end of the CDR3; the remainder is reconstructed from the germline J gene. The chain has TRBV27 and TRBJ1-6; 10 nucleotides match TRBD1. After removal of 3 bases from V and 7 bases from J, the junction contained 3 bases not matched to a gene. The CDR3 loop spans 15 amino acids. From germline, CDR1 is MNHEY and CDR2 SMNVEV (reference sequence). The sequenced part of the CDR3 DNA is TGTGCCAGCAGTTTGGGACAGGGGTACAATTCACCC. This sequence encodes CASSLGQGYNSP. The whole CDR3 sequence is CASSLGQGYNSPLHF.

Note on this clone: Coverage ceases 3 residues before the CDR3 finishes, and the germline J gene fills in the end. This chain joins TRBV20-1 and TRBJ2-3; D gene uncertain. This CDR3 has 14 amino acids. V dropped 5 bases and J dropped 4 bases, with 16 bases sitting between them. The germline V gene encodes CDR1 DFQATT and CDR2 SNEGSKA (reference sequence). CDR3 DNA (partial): TGCAGTGCTCCGACCCTTTCAAGGGCAGATACG. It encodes CSAPTLSRADT. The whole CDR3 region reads CSAPTLSRADTQYF.

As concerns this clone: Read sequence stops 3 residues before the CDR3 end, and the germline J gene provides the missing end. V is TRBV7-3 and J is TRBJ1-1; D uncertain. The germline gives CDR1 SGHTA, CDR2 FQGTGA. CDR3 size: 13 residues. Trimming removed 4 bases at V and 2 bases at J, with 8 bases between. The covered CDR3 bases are TGTGCCAGCAGCTCCCAGACAAACACTGAA. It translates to CASSSQTNTE. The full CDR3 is CASSSQTNTEAFF. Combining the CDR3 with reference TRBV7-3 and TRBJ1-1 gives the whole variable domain GAGVSQTPSNKVTEKGKYVELRCDPISGHTALYWYRQSLGQGPEFLIYFQGTGAADDSGLPNDRFFAVRPEGSVSTLKIQRTERGDSAVYLCASSSQTNTEAFFGQGTRLTVV.

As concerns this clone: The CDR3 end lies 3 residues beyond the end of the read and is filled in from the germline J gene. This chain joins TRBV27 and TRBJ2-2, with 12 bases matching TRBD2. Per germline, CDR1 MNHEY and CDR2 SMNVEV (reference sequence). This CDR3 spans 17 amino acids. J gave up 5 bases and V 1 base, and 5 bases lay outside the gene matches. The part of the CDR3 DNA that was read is TGTGCCAGCAGTTTATACCGGACTAGCGGGGCGACCGGGGAG. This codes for CASSLYRTSGATGE. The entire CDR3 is CASSLYRTSGATGELFF.

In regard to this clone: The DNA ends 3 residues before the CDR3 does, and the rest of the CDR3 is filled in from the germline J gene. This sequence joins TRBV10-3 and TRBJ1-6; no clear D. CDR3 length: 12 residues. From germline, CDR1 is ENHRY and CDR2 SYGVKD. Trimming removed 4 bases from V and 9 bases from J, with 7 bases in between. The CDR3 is CAISGGSSPLHF. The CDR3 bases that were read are TGTGCCATCAGTGGAGGGTCTTCACCC.

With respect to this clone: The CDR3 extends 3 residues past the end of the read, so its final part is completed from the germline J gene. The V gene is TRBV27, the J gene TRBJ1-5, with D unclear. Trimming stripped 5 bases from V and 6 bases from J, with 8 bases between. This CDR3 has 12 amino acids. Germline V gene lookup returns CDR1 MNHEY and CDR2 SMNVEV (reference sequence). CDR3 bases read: TGTGCCAGCAGTCGAGAAGGTCAGCCC. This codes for CASSREGQP. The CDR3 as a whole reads CASSREGQPQHF.

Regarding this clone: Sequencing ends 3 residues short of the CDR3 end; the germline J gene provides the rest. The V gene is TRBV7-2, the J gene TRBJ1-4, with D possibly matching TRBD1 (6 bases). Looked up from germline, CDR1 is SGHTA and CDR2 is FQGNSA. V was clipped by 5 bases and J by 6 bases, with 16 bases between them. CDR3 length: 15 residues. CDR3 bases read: TGTGCCAGCAGCCCCGTCGGGACACGGCATGAAAAA. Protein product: CASSPVGTRHEK. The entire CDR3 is CASSPVGTRHEKLFF.

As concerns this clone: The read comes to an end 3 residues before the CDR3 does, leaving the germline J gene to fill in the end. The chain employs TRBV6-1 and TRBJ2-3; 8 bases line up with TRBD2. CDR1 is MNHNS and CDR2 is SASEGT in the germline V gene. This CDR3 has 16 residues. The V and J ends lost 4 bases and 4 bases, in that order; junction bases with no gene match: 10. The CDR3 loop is CASSALSSSGADTQYF. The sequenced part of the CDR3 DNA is TGTGCCAGCAGTGCCCTCTCGAGTAGCGGGGCAGATACG.

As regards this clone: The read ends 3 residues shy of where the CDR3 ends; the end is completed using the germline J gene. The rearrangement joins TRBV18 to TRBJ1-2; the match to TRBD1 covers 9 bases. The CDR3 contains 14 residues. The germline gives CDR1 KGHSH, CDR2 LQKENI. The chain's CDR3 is CASSPGTGRYDYTF. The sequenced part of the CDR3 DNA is TGTGCCAGCTCACCCGGGACAGGGCGTTACGAC.

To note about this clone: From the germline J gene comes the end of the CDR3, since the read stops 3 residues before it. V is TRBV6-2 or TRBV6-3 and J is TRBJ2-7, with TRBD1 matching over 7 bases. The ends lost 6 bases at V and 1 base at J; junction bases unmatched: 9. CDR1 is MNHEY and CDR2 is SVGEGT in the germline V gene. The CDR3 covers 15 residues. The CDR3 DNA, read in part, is TGTGCCAGCAGAGGGGGCAGGTCAAATTCCTACGAG. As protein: CASRGGRSNSYE. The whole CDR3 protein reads CASRGGRSNSYEQYF.